One sample yielded the 31 T cell receptor beta chains listed below, sequenced in a study of shared clonotypes between healthy human individuals. Profiled with immunoSEQ multiplex PCR; TCRdb holds only in-frame clones, not every one. In the table there are 450,000 to 500,000 clones, more than 65% of which are singletons. The source material was PBMCs. These receptors came from a woman in her thirties or forties in good health. Some clones in this sample may be carry-over from other donors' samples.

Details on this clone: This likely traces to a read error, being one base from a far larger clone. The chain uses TRBV28 and TRBJ2-5; 10 bases agree with TRBD2. This CDR3 spans 14 amino acids. The germline V gene encodes CDR1 MDHEN and CDR2 SYDVKM. J lost 5 bases, V lost 2 bases, and 2 bases had no gene match. CDR3 residues: CASSLLAGVETQYF. DNA of the CDR3: TGTGCCAGCAGTTTACTAGCGGGAGTGGAGACCCAGTACTTC.

CDR3 protein: CASSEDYNYGYTF. The CDR3 DNA reads TGTGCCAGCAGTGAGGACTATAACTATGGCTACACCTTC. The chain recombines TRBV2 with TRBJ1-2; D uncertain. The CDR3 covers 13 residues. The germline CDR1 and CDR2 sequences are SNHLY and FYNNEI. V was pared by 3 bases and J by 1 base, with 6 bases between.

The rearrangement joins TRBV7-2 to TRBJ1-1, with 7 bases aligning to TRBD1. V was clipped by 1 base and J by 7 bases; unmatched bases: 6. There are 14 residues in the CDR3. Germline CDR1 reads SGHTA; CDR2 reads FQGNSA. The CDR3 DNA is TGTGCCAGCAGCTTAGAACAGGGGCTAAATGAAGCTTTCTTT. Translated: CASSLEQGLNEAFF.

Concerning this clone: A far larger clone is just one base off, so this is likely a read error. The rearrangement links TRBV28 to TRBJ1-2; D uncertain. Trimming shortened V by 7 bases and J by 8 bases, and 17 bases separated the two germline ends. The CDR3 spans 13 residues. CDR1 is MDHEN and CDR2 is SYDVKM in the germline V gene. This CDR3 reads CASKLSLQGGYTF. CDR3 DNA: TGTGCCAGCAAGCTTTCCCTCCAAGGGGGCTACACCTTC.

This CDR3 is CASSSIAGYSYEQYF. CDR3 coding DNA: TGCGCCAGCAGCTCCATAGCGGGATACTCCTACGAGCAGTACTTC. The genes are TRBV5-1 and TRBJ2-7; TRBD2 aligns across 8 bases. Germline V gives CDR1 SGHRS, CDR2 YFSETQ. The CDR3 sequence is 15 residues long. The V and J ends lost 3 bases and 0 bases, in that order; junction bases with no gene match: 5.

Points on this clone: This probably arose from a read error, given a far larger clone one base away. The chain employs TRBV4-2 and TRBJ2-1, with 10 bases fitting TRBD2. The V gene's germline CDR1 is LGHNA and CDR2 YNFKEQ. Germline trimming cut 7 bases from V and 5 bases from J; bases unmatched to any gene: 5. This CDR3 has 14 residues. CDR3 in DNA: TGTGCCAGCACGCAGGGACTAGCGAACAATGAGCAGTTCTTC. Amino acid sequence: CASTQGLANNEQFF.

J is TRBJ2-7 and V is TRBV6-5; 8 bases align to TRBD1. There are 15 residues in the CDR3. The germline V gene has CDR1 MNHEY and CDR2 SVGAGI. J was trimmed by 2 bases and V by 6 bases; bases with no gene match: 9. CDR3: CASRIGQGGAYEQYF. CDR3 nucleotide sequence: TGTGCCAGCAGGATCGGACAGGGAGGCGCCTACGAGCAGTACTTC.

This chain uses TRBV5-1 with TRBJ2-7; 9 nucleotides match TRBD1. The CDR3 totals 14 residues. V was pared by 3 bases and J by 6 bases, with 7 bases of the junction left unmatched. Germline values: CDR1 SGHRS, CDR2 YFSETQ. The DNA of the CDR3 is TGCGCCAGCAGCTCCGGGACAGGGACATCCGAGCAGTACTTC. It encodes CASSSGTGTSEQYF. Supplemented by reference TRBV5-1 and TRBJ2-7, the full variable domain reads KAGVTQTPRYLIKTRGQQVTLSCSPISGHRSVSWYQQTPGQGLQFLFEYFSETQRNKGNFPGRFSGRQFSNSRSEMNVSTLELGDSALYLCASSSGTGTSEQYFGPGTRLTVT.

The J gene is TRBJ1-1, the V gene TRBV19; D not resolved. V was cut by 1 base and J by 4 bases, with 13 bases left in between. Germline V gene data show CDR1 as LNHDA and CDR2 as SQIVND (reference sequence). The CDR3 totals 15 residues. The CDR3 DNA reads as TGTGCCAGTAGTATAGCGGGAGTCAAAGCCACTGAAGCTTTCTTT. This encodes CASSIAGVKATEAFF.

The rearrangement links TRBV5-4 to TRBJ2-7; perhaps D is TRBD1 or TRBD2 (5 bases each). V was cut by 2 bases and J by 5 bases, with 11 bases left in between. CDR1 and CDR2 from the germline V gene are SGHNT and YYREEE (reference sequence). The CDR3 spans 13 residues. CDR3 sequence (DNA): TGTGCCAGCAGCTTTGGGGGATCAAACGAGCAGTACTTC. Protein sequence: CASSFGGSNEQYF.

The rearrangement links TRBV5-1 to TRBJ2-7; 8 bases fit TRBD1. CDR1 is SGHRS, CDR2 YFSETQ, per germline. CDR3 length equals 14 residues. With V trimmed by 4 bases and J by 4 bases, 7 bases remained unmatched. The CDR3 DNA reads as TGCGCCAGCAGCAGAGAGGACAGGGAGTACGAGCAGTACTTC. It translates to CASSREDREYEQYF.

Worth noting for this clone: The same CDR3 arises from other DNA sequences in this sample as well. The chain carries TRBV20-1 and TRBJ2-1, with D uncertain. This CDR3 region has 10 residues. Germline CDR1 reads DFQATT; CDR2 reads SNEGSKA (reference sequence). V shed 4 bases and J shed 5 bases, with 3 bases lying between them. CDR3 bases: TGCAGTGCTACCAACAATGAGCAGTTCTTC. It encodes CSATNNEQFF.

This rearrangement joins TRBV5-1 to TRBJ2-4; D is perhaps TRBD1 (6 bases). Germline V gene sequence: CDR1 SGHRS, CDR2 YFSETQ. V was clipped by 0 bases and J by 8 bases, with 6 bases between them. This CDR3 has 12 amino acids. The CDR3 spells CASSLEGDIQYF. CDR3 sequence (DNA): TGCGCCAGCAGCTTGGAGGGGGACATTCAGTACTTC. Together with reference TRBV5-1 and TRBJ2-4, the CDR3 gives the full variable domain: KAGVTQTPRYLIKTRGQQVTLSCSPISGHRSVSWYQQTPGQGLQFLFEYFSETQRNKGNFPGRFSGRQFSNSRSEMNVSTLELGDSALYLCASSLEGDIQYFGAGTRLSVL.

The J gene is TRBJ1-5, the V gene TRBV5-1; 8 nucleotides agree with TRBD1. Unmatched junction bases numbered 1, after V lost 4 bases and J lost 4 bases. This CDR3 comprises 13 residues. Germline V lookup: CDR1 SGHRS, CDR2 YFSETQ. The CDR3 coding sequence is TGCGCCAGCAGCCGGACAGGGAATCAGCCCCAGCATTTT. Protein: CASSRTGNQPQHF.

The rearrangement uses TRBV5-4 and TRBJ2-5; TRBD1 matches at 8 bases. Looked up from germline, CDR1 is SGHNT and CDR2 is YYREEE (reference sequence). Losses at the gene ends were 2 bases for V and 1 base for J; bases not matched to a gene: 4. The length of the CDR3 is 15 residues. The CDR3 reads CASSFGQGPQETQYF. CDR3 sequence (DNA): TGTGCCAGCAGCTTCGGACAGGGCCCCCAAGAGACCCAGTACTTC.

The chain carries TRBV7-6 and TRBJ2-3; D is unresolved. The germline CDR1 and CDR2 sequences are SGHVS and FNYEAQ. V was clipped by 4 bases and J by 3 bases, with 5 bases between them. This CDR3 has 12 residues. CDR3 in amino acids: CASSSRTDTQYF. CDR3 nucleotides: TGTGCCAGCAGCTCCAGGACAGATACGCAGTATTTT. Supplemented by reference TRBV7-6 and TRBJ2-3, the full variable domain reads GAGVSQSPRYKVTKRGQDVALRCDPISGHVSLYWYRQALGQGPEFLTYFNYEAQQDKSGLPNDRFSAERPEGSISTLTIQRTEQRDSAMYRCASSSRTDTQYFGPGTRLTVL.

A remark on this clone: Other DNA sequences in the sample encode the same CDR3. The chain carries TRBV20-1 and TRBJ2-5; D gene uncertain. V was pared by 5 bases and J by 5 bases, with 3 bases between. Germline CDR1 is DFQATT and CDR2 is SNEGSKA (reference sequence). The CDR3 sequence is 9 residues long. CDR3 sequence: CSAGETQYF. As DNA, the CDR3 is TGCAGTGCTGGCGAGACCCAGTACTTC.

This clone was seen only once. V and J are TRBV30 and TRBJ1-1; the match to TRBD1 covers 10 bases. Germline CDR1 and CDR2: GTSNPN and SVGIG (reference sequence). The J segment lost 1 base and the V segment lost 4 bases, leaving 9 bases of the junction unmatched. The CDR3 consists of 16 residues. The CDR3 sequence: CAWKPWDRGWNTEAFF. The CDR3 DNA follows: TGTGCCTGGAAACCCTGGGACAGGGGATGGAACACTGAAGCTTTCTTT.

This clone was observed once. The J gene is TRBJ1-2, the V gene TRBV7-8; 9 bases map to TRBD1. The CDR3 is 13 residues long. After removal of 6 bases from V and 7 bases from J, the junction contained 6 bases not matched to a gene. The germline gives CDR1 SGHVS, CDR2 FQNEAQ. In DNA form, the CDR3 reads TGTGCCAGCAGTCGGGACAGGGATCGTGGCTACACCTTC. It is translated as CASSRDRDRGYTF.

The chain uses TRBV7-2 and TRBJ1-1; D unclear. Germline CDR1 reads SGHTA; CDR2 reads FQGNSA. V lost 5 bases to trimming and J lost 4 bases, with 17 bases between them. The CDR3 totals 15 residues. CDR3: CASSQWSGSGTEAFF. CDR3 bases: TGTGCCAGCAGCCAGTGGAGTGGTTCGGGCACTGAAGCTTTCTTT.

The CDR3 DNA is TGTGCCAGCAGCTTAGGAGGGCGGGAGACCCAGTACTTC. Protein sequence: CASSLGGRETQYF. The chain is built from TRBV7-9 and TRBJ2-5; possible D gene TRBD2, 5 bases. The CDR3 has 13 residues. Germline values: CDR1 SEHNR, CDR2 FQNEAQ (reference sequence). The germline V and J ends were trimmed by 1 base and 5 bases, with 8 bases remaining between them.

V usage is TRBV18 and J usage is TRBJ2-1, with 7 bases lining up with TRBD1. The CDR3 covers 14 residues. The V and J ends lost 3 bases and 5 bases, in that order; junction bases with no gene match: 4. Germline loops: CDR1 KGHSH, CDR2 LQKENI. The CDR3 nucleotides read TGTGCCAGCTCACCGCGGACAGGCCACAATGAGCAGTTCTTC. Its protein is CASSPRTGHNEQFF.

The sample holds a few counts of this clone. The J gene is TRBJ2-1, the V gene TRBV9; no reliable D call. CDR3 length: 14 amino acids. The germline V gene encodes CDR1 SGDLS and CDR2 YYNGEE. Trimming took off 0 bases at V and 6 bases at J, with 10 bases between the two ends. The CDR3 loop reads CASSVVGGSNEQFF. In DNA, the CDR3 is TGTGCCAGCAGCGTAGTTGGCGGCAGCAATGAGCAGTTCTTC.

The chain links TRBV28 to TRBJ1-2; 8 bases map to TRBD1. Germline V lookup: CDR1 MDHEN, CDR2 SYDVKM. The CDR3 consists of 15 residues. Trimming cost V 3 bases and J 4 bases; bases outside gene matches: 7. CDR3 DNA: TGTGCCAGCAGTTTGACCGGGACAGGTCCCTATGGCTACACCTTC. This encodes CASSLTGTGPYGYTF.

Points on this clone: A read error likely explains this, since a far larger clone differs by one base. Within the sample, other DNA sequences also encode this same CDR3. The chain carries TRBV5-1 and TRBJ1-1, with unresolved D. V lost 4 bases and J 1 base, leaving 11 bases between the germline ends. CDR1 is SGHRS and CDR2 is YFSETQ in the germline V gene. CDR3 length: 14 amino acids. CDR3 nucleotide sequence: TGCGCCAGCAGCGAAAGGATACCGAACACTGAAGCTTTCTTT. Translating gives CASSERIPNTEAFF.

Details on this clone: Given a far larger clone just one base away, this is likely a sequencing read error. Other DNA sequences of this sample code for an identical CDR3. The genes are TRBV11-2 and TRBJ1-1; D is unresolved. The germline V gene has CDR1 SGHAT and CDR2 FQNNGV. CDR3 length: 14 residues. The CDR3 DNA reads TGTGCCAGCAGCTTAGCCGGGGTTCACACTGAAGCCTTCTTT. This translates into CASSLAGVHTEAFF.

Only a few counts were recorded for this clone. The V gene is TRBV6-1, the J gene TRBJ2-2; D unclear. The germline gives CDR1 MNHNS, CDR2 SASEGT. The CDR3 loop spans 12 amino acids. The ends were cut back, 7 bases at V and 2 bases at J, with 5 bases in the middle. The CDR3 loop reads CASNGNTGELFF. In DNA, the CDR3 is TGTGCCAGCAACGGCAACACCGGGGAGCTGTTTTTT.

The V gene is TRBV18, the J gene TRBJ2-5, with 7 nucleotides matching TRBD1. Germline trimming cut 1 base from V and 5 bases from J; bases unmatched to any gene: 13. The CDR3 runs 17 residues. From germline, CDR1 is KGHSH and CDR2 LQKENI. CDR3 DNA sequence: TGTGCCAGCTCACCACTTTCCCAGACAGGGTTGGGGGAGACCCAGTACTTC. Its protein is CASSPLSQTGLGETQYF. The whole variable domain, remainder taken from reference TRBV18 and TRBJ2-5, is NAGVMQNPRHLVRRRGQEARLRCSPMKGHSHVYWYRQLPEEGLKFMVYLQKENIIDESGMPKERFSAEFPKEGPSILRIQQVVRGDSAAYFCASSPLSQTGLGETQYFGPGTRLLVL.

This clone has ten or more counts. Other DNA sequences from this sample encode an identical CDR3 as well. The chain combines TRBV6-1 with TRBJ1-2, with D possibly being TRBD1 (6 bases). The germline V and J ends were trimmed by 4 bases and 0 bases, with 12 bases remaining between them. Germline V lookup: CDR1 MNHNS, CDR2 SASEGT. The length of the CDR3 is 15 residues. CDR3 in DNA: TGTGCCAGCAGTGCGACAGGAATAACTAACTATGGCTACACCTTC. Translation: CASSATGITNYGYTF.

The chain recombines TRBV30 with TRBJ1-3; D not resolved. Germline V gene lookup returns CDR1 GTSNPN and CDR2 SVGIG (reference sequence). This CDR3 region has 15 residues. Trimming shortened V by 0 bases and J by 0 bases, and 9 bases separated the two germline ends. This chain's CDR3 is CAWSVGPSSGNTIYF. As DNA, the CDR3 is TGTGCCTGGAGTGTTGGGCCAAGCTCTGGAAACACCATATATTTT. Complete variable domain (other parts from reference TRBV30 and TRBJ1-3): SQTIHQWPATLVQPVGSPLSLECTVEGTSNPNLYWYRQAAGRGLQLLFYSVGIGQISSEVPQNLSASRPQDRQFILSSKKLLLSDSGFYLCAWSVGPSSGNTIYFGEGSWLTVV.

As to this clone: Other DNA sequences in the sample encode the same CDR3. The V call is TRBV19, the J call TRBJ1-4; D unresolved. V was trimmed by 3 bases and J by 7 bases, leaving 3 bases between them. This CDR3 region has 11 residues. The germline CDR1 and CDR2 sequences are LNHDA and SQIVND (reference sequence). The CDR3 DNA reads as TGTGCCAGTAGTATCCGTGAAAAACTGTTTTTT. Its protein product is CASSIREKLFF.